The clone carrying this T cell receptor (beta chain) was observed many times. Its cognate antigen is unknown. This sample stems from a study of T cells in Graves' hyperthyroidism and ophthalmopathy. Study-wide points: Researchers found most expanded thyroid clonotypes above 0.001 in blood as well.

This CDR3 region has 14 residues. Trimming left V 1 base short and J 7 bases short, with 10 bases between. Germline V gene data show CDR1 as LNHNV and CDR2 as YYDKDF (reference sequence). The patients, who ranged from 18 to 65 in age, presented with newly diagnosed hyperthyroidism lasting under 2 months. RNA transcripts yielded amplified TCR beta CDR3 regions. Initially, a first-round RT-PCR of the TCR CDR3 employed the HTBI primer set. Using its own MiXCR run on the multiplex PCR reads, TCRdb lists one record per CDR3 protein. The sample holds about 500,000 distinct CDR3 sequences, under 15% seen once.

The origin of this receptor is a woman aged 18-30 years with Graves' hyperthyroidism. Sequences were obtained from blood. The V call is TRBV15, the J call TRBJ1-4, with a possible D match to TRBD1 (5 bases). Written as DNA, the CDR3 is TGTGCCACCAGCAGAGGTGGGGGTGGTGAAAAACTGTTTTTT. Amino acids: CATSRGGGGEKLFF. The entire variable domain, with the rest obtained from reference TRBV15 and TRBJ1-4, is as follows: DAMVIQNPRYQVTQFGKPVTLSCSQTLNHNVMYWYQQKSSQAPKLLFHYYDKDFNNEADTPDNFQSRRPNTSFCFLDIRSPGLGDTAMYLCATSRGGGGEKLFFGSGTQLSVL.